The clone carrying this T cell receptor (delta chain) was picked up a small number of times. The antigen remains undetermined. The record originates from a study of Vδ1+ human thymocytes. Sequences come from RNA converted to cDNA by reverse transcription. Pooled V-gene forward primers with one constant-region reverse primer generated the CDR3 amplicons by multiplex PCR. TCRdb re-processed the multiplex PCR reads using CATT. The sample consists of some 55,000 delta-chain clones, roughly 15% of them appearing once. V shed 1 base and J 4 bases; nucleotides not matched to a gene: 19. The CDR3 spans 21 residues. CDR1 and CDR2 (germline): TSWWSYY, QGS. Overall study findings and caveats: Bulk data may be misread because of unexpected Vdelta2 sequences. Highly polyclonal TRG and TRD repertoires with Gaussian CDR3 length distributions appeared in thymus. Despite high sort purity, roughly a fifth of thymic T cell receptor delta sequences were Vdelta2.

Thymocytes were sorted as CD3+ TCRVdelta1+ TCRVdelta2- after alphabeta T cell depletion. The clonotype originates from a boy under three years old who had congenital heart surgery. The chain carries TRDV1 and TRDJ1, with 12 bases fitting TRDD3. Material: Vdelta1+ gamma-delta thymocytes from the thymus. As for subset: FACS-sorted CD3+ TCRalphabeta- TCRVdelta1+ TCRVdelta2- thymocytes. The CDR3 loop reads CALGERYRSYKTGGYNDKLIF. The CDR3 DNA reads TGTGCTCTTGGGGAACGCTACCGTTCCTACAAGACTGGGGGATACAACGATAAACTCATCTTT.